One sample yielded the 8 T cell receptor beta chains listed below, sequenced in a study of regulatory T cells in long-lasting Graves disease listed by TCRdb under 2021. In the paper's terms, the time point label means: persistent/refractory GD, antithyroid drugs over 5 years with positive TRAb. RNA was extracted from PBMCs in TRIzol for both TCR sequencing and RNA sequencing. Libraries came from multiplex PCR. The instrument given in TCRdb is Illumina HiSeq 4000. iRepertoire HTBI primers and Arm-PCR amplification of CDR3 regions were used to construct TCR beta libraries. TCRdb ran its own pipeline on the public reads, namely fastp trimming at Q25 and MiXCR clone calling, and kept in-frame beta chains. Rows merge per CDR3 protein into single entries with the most common DNA and genes. Here the sample has a few hundred thousand distinct CDR3 sequences; 21% occur a single time. Roughly an eighth of the sample is taken by the ten largest.

Material: peripheral blood mononuclear cells (PBMCs), obtained when the disease was refractory, from a patient treated with antithyroid drugs. The source is a female donor with Graves disease.

Many counts were recorded for this clonotype. V is TRBV2 and J is TRBJ2-7; tentatively, D is TRBD2 (5 bases). V was pared by 8 bases and J by 6 bases, with 14 bases between. The CDR3 totals 12 residues. CDR1 SNHLY and CDR2 FYNNEI come from the germline V gene. The CDR3 reads CASFSGYSEQYF. The DNA of the CDR3 is TGTGCCAGCTTCAGCGGTTACTCCGAGCAGTACTTC.

The chain uses TRBV5-1 and TRBJ2-7; D gene uncertain. Deletions cut 1 base from V and 5 bases from J, with 16 bases between. Germline CDR1 reads SGHRS; CDR2 reads YFSETQ. This CDR3 is 15 amino acids long. The CDR3 loop reads CASSLTSMSVNEQYF. The CDR3 DNA reads as TGCGCCAGCAGCTTGACCTCAATGAGCGTTAACGAGCAGTACTTC.

The rearrangement uses TRBV20-1 and TRBJ2-7, with a possible D match to TRBD2 (6 bases). The CDR3 runs 17 residues. CDR1 DFQATT and CDR2 SNEGSKA come from the germline V gene (reference sequence). Trimming pared 2 bases from V and 2 bases from J, leaving 22 bases between. CDR3 protein: CSARFHSGTYPTYEQYF. DNA for the CDR3: TGCAGTGCTAGATTCCACTCGGGGACTTATCCCACCTACGAGCAGTACTTC.

The chain uses TRBV27 and TRBJ2-5, with no clear D. The V end was cut by 5 bases, the J end by 1 base, with 8 bases between. Germline CDR1 MNHEY, CDR2 SMNVEV (reference sequence). The CDR3 has 13 residues. CDR3 sequence reads: CASSPRSQETQYF. CDR3 in DNA: TGTGCCAGCAGTCCGCGGTCCCAAGAGACCCAGTACTTC.

This clonotype was picked up many times. The chain couples TRBV3-1 to TRBJ2-5; D remains unclear. The germline gives CDR1 LGHDT, CDR2 YNNKEL (reference sequence). CDR3 size: 15 residues. Between the trimmed V and J ends, which lost 1 base and 7 bases, there was a span of 16 bases. The CDR3 loop reads CASSQAGLQAGTQYF. CDR3 nucleotides: TGTGCCAGCAGCCAAGCGGGCCTCCAAGCTGGGACCCAGTACTTC.

This clonotype was found a few times. The chain links TRBV15 to TRBJ1-2; 9 bases are a match to TRBD1. CDR1 is LNHNV, CDR2 YYDKDF, per germline (reference sequence). This CDR3 has 17 amino acids. V was pared by 1 base and J by 0 bases, with 6 bases of the junction left unmatched. Here the CDR3 reads CATSRVTGGYTNYGYTF. CDR3 sequence (DNA): TGTGCCACCAGCAGAGTGACAGGGGGGTACACTAACTATGGCTACACCTTC.

This clonotype occurred many times. The rearrangement uses TRBV20-1 and TRBJ1-2, with 9 bases fitting TRBD1. CDR1 DFQATT and CDR2 SNEGSKA come from the germline V gene (reference sequence). This CDR3 region has 14 residues. Germline trimming cut 3 bases from V and 0 bases from J; bases unmatched to any gene: 2. CDR3 DNA sequence: TGCAGTGCTAGCCGGGACAGGGCTAACTATGGCTACACCTTC. This gives the protein CSASRDRANYGYTF.

This clonotype was found many times. V and J are TRBV11-2 and TRBJ2-2, with TRBD1 as a possible D gene (6 bases). Germline-derived CDR1 and CDR2 are SGHAT and FQNNGV. The CDR3 is made up of 13 amino acids. The V end was cut by 5 bases, the J end by 7 bases, with 11 bases between. The DNA for the CDR3 is TGTGCCAGCAGCCCTCAGGGGAGCGGGGAGCTGTTTTTT. Translated, it gives CASSPQGSGELFF.